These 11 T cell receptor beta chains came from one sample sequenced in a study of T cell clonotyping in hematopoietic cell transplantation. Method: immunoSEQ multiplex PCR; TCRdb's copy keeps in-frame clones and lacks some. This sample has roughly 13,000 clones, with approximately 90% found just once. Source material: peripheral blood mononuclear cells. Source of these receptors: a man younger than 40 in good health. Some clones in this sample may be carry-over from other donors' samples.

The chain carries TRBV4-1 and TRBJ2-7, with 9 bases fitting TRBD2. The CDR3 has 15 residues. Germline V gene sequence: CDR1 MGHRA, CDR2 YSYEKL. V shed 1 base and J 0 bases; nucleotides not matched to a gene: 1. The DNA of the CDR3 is TGCGCCAGCAGCCAAGGGACTAGCGACTCCTACGAGCAGTACTTC. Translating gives CASSQGTSDSYEQYF.

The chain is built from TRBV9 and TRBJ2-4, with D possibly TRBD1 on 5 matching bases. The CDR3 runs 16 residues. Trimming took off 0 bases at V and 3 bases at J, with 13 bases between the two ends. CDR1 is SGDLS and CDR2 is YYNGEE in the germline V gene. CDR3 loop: CASSVDIAGHKNIQYF. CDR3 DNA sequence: TGTGCCAGCAGCGTAGATATTGCAGGGCACAAAAACATTCAGTACTTC.

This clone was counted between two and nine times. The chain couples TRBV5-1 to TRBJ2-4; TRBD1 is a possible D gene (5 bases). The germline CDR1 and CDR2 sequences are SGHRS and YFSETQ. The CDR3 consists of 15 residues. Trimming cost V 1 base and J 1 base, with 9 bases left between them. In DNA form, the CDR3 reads TGCGCCAGCAGCTTGACGTCAGGGGCCAAAAACATTCAGTACTTC. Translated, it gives CASSLTSGAKNIQYF. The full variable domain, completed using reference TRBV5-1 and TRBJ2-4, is KAGVTQTPRYLIKTRGQQVTLSCSPISGHRSVSWYQQTPGQGLQFLFEYFSETQRNKGNFPGRFSGRQFSNSRSEMNVSTLELGDSALYLCASSLTSGAKNIQYFGAGTRLSVL.

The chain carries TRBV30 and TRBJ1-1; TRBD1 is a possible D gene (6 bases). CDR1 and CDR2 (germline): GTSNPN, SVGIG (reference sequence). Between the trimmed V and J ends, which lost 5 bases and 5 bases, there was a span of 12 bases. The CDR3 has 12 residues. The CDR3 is CAWFQGRTEAFF. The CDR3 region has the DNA TGTGCCTGGTTTCAGGGGAGGACTGAAGCTTTCTTT.

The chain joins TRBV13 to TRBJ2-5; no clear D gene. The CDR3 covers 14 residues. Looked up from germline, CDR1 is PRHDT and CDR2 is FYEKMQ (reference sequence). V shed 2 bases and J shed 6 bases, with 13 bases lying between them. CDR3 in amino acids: CASSLSGSLKTQYF. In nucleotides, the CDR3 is TGTGCCAGCAGCTTATCGGGCAGTTTGAAGACCCAGTACTTC. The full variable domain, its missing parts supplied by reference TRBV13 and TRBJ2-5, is AAGVIQSPRHLIKEKRETATLKCYPIPRHDTVYWYQQGPGQDPQFLISFYEKMQSDKGSIPDRFSAQQFSDYHSELNMSSLELGDSALYFCASSLSGSLKTQYFGPGTRLLVL.

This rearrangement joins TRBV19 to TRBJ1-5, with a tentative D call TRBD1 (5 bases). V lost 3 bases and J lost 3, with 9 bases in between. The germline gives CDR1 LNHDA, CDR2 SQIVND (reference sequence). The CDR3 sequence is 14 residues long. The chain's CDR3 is CASSMGQTNQPQHF. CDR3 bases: TGTGCCAGTAGTATGGGGCAGACCAATCAGCCCCAGCATTTT.

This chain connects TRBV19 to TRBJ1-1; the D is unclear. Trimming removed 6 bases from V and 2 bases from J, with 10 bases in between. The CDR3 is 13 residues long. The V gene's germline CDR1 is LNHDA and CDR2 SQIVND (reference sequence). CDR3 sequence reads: CASRGPRNTEAFF. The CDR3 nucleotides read TGTGCCAGTAGGGGCCCTAGAAACACTGAAGCTTTCTTT.

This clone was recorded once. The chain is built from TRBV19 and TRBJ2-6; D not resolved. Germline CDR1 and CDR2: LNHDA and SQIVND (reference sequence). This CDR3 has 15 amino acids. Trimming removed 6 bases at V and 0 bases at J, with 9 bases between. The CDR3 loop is CASSTTASGANVLTF. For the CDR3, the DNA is TGTGCCAGTAGCACTACAGCCTCTGGGGCCAACGTCCTGACTTTC.

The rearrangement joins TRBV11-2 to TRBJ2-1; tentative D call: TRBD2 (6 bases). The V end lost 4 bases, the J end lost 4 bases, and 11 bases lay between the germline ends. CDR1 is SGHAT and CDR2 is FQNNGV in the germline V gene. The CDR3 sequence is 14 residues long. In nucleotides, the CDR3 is TGTGCCAGCAGCTCCGTACGGGGGTACAATGAGCAGTTCTTC. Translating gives CASSSVRGYNEQFF.

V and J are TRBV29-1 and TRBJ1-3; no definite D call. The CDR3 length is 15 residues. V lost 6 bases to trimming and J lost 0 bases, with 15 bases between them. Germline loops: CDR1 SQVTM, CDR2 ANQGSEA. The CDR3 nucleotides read TGCAGCGTCCTAGAGACCGGGGTCTCTGGAAACACCATATATTTT. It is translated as CSVLETGVSGNTIYF.

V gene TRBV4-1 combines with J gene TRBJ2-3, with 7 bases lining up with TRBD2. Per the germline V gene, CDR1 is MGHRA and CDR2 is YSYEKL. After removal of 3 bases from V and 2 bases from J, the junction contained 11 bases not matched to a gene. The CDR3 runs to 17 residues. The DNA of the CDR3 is TGCGCCAGCAGCCAGGTGACTAGCCGGAATCCCACAGATACGCAGTATTTT. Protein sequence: CASSQVTSRNPTDTQYF.